This T cell receptor (beta chain) was sequenced during a study of a mutant IDH1 vaccine in newly diagnosed glioma. A note on this clone: The target antigen is unknown.

Data came from immunoSEQ multiplex PCR; TCRdb stores just in-frame clones and leaves some out. The data hold approximately 60,000 clones, with around 83% observed a single time. Specified time point: week 47, end of study. A 20-mer mutant IDH1 peptide at 300 ug was injected subcutaneously with topical imiquimod. Germline trimming cut 5 bases from V and 9 bases from J; bases unmatched to any gene: 11. CDR3 length: 14 residues. Germline V CDR1 and CDR2: MGHRA, YSYEKL. The gene calls are TRBV4-1 and TRBJ2-3, with 7 bases matching TRBD2. This receptor was obtained from a man aged 30 to 45 with glioma. Here the sequenced sample was PBMCs, taken from a glioma patient whose treatment included an IDH1 peptide vaccine. The CDR3 coding sequence is TGCGCCAGCAGCGGAAGTTCGACTAGCCCAACGCAGTATTTT. Protein sequence: CASSGSSTSPTQYF.